The 5 T cell receptor beta chains reported below all come from one sample, sequenced in a study of cytomegalovirus exposure and HLA in healthy donors. Primers for the PCR totalled 60 Vbeta and 13 Jbeta. The assay was immunoSEQ multiplex PCR, and TCRdb's table has in-frame clones only and misses some. The sample consists of hundreds of thousands of clones, approximately 79% of them appearing once. Sequenced: PBMCs. Receptor source: a male donor in good health and CMV-seronegative.

The chain joins TRBV19 to TRBJ2-5, with D perhaps matching TRBD2 (6 bases). Germline loops: CDR1 LNHDA, CDR2 SQIVND (reference sequence). This CDR3 spans 13 amino acids. Trimming took off 7 bases at V and 3 bases at J, with 12 bases between the two ends. CDR3 coding DNA: TGTGCCAGTAAAAAGTGGGGGGAAGAGACCCAGTACTTC. Translation gives CASKKWGEETQYF.

The chain couples TRBV7-6 to TRBJ1-4; 12 bases fit TRBD1. V dropped 4 bases and J dropped 7; count of bases not matched to a gene: 7. This CDR3 region has 16 residues. CDR1 is SGHVS and CDR2 is FNYEAQ in the germline V gene. The CDR3 DNA reads as TGTGCCAGCAGCTCGGGACAGGGGGCGCTTGGTGAAAAACTGTTTTTT. Its protein product is CASSSGQGALGEKLFF.

This chain connects TRBV10-3 to TRBJ2-1; D ambiguous. V was shortened by 0 bases and J by 0 bases, with 12 bases between the two germline ends. The CDR3 has 17 residues. Per the germline V gene, CDR1 is ENHRY and CDR2 is SYGVKD. CDR3 region: CAISESATIFSYNEQFF. The CDR3 DNA reads as TGTGCCATCAGTGAGTCGGCGACAATATTCTCCTACAATGAGCAGTTCTTC.

The chain couples TRBV6-1 to TRBJ1-2; D may be TRBD1 (5 bases). The germline V gene has CDR1 MNHNS and CDR2 SASEGT. V was cut by 0 bases and J by 7 bases, with 15 bases left in between. There are 15 residues in the CDR3. CDR3 loop: CASSEAGAGRGGYTF. The CDR3 DNA reads as TGTGCCAGCAGTGAAGCTGGGGCAGGGCGCGGTGGCTACACCTTC.

This chain uses TRBV10-3 with TRBJ1-6; D may be TRBD1 (6 bases). The ends were cut back, 0 bases at V and 7 bases at J, with 10 bases in the middle. The CDR3 covers 15 residues. Germline lookup yields CDR1 ENHRY and CDR2 SYGVKD. The CDR3 loop reads CAISESSDRNSPLHF. The DNA of the CDR3 is TGTGCCATCAGTGAGTCTTCGGACAGAAATTCACCCCTCCACTTT.